This is a list of T cell receptor beta chains from one sample in a study of human T cells and chemical hapten exposure. Using its own MiXCR run on the RACE reads, TCRdb lists one record per CDR3 protein. The sample records about 40,000 distinct CDR3 sequences, approximately 10% being singletons. Sequencing used whole blood, obtained in connection with sensitization to the hapten diphenylcyclopropenone (DPC). All receptors come from a young man with alopecia areata. Some clones in this sample may be carry-over from other donors' samples. Each CDR3 is given without its conserved first and last residue. D genes are given only for firm matches.

TRBV7-6,13,TRBD2,ASSLVSGQYNEQF
TRBV7-7,14,TRBD2,ASSPTSGSGPDTQY
TRBV4-1,11,-,ASSQAETGELF
TRBV7-6,13,-,ASTKLGGGYEKLF
TRBV27,13,-,ASSLSRDKYNEQF
TRBV5-4,14,-,ASSMGAPLSYNEQF
TRBV6-5,13,TRBD1,ASSYGTGGAYEQY
TRBV5-1,18,-,ASSLARDRRPPIAKNIQY
TRBV2,18,-,ATDRRGGGPSPLAKNIQY
TRBV27,12,-,ASSFGIRGETQY
TRBV6-2/TRBV6-3,9,-,ASSYAGFQH
TRBV29-1,10,-,SVEGGTDTQH
TRBV12-3/TRBV12-4,9,-,ASSLGQTQY
TRBV24-1,9,-,ATSVLDTQY
TRBV14,13,-,ASSQDWDVSGELF
TRBV6-1,12,-,ASSVERQNTEAF
TRBV12-3/TRBV12-4,12,-,ASSLKGRSYGYT
TRBV28,10,-,ASSFGEFEAF
TRBV5-1,13,-,ASSSGLESKNIQY
TRBV4-2,13,TRBD2,ASSQDFLAGDTQY
TRBV19,11,-,ASRAPSLYGYT
TRBV10-3,15,-,AISESKGGFGNQPQH
TRBV29-1,7,-,SVEGAAF
TRBV20-1,12,-,SARSPTGGEKLF
TRBV7-2,11,-,ASSLTGANEQF
TRBV19,13,-,ASSVGGITKDTQY
TRBV7-9,14,-,ASSLGRDITLDEQF
TRBV7-8,13,-,ASSAYQRSTDTQY
TRBV28,17,TRBD1,ASSPTTDSDRGPDQPQH
TRBV29-1,10,TRBD1,SVDRGQETQY
TRBV6-5,13,-,ASSYAGGYLDGYT
TRBV28,13,-,ASSRPGYPTDTQY
TRBV12-3/TRBV12-4,14,TRBD2,ASSLRFGTRSDTQY
TRBV6-1,10,-,ASSVGGWEAF
TRBV2,13,-,ASSDLGTGANVLT
TRBV12-3/TRBV12-4,12,-,ASSSQGPTDTQY
TRBV3-1,10,-,ASSQVGNEQF
TRBV12-3/TRBV12-4,16,TRBD1,ASSFRTGADATNEKLF
TRBV5-1,13,TRBD1,ASRGQGSSGSPLH
TRBV9,13,TRBD1,ASSEGTGPGNTIY
TRBV27,13,-,ASSPRSGNNSPLH
TRBV28,14,-,ASSLPLGGGDTEAF
TRBV6-2/TRBV6-3,14,-,ASSYLPPGRNSPLH
TRBV18,12,-,ASSPMTHQETQY
TRBV4-3,14,TRBD2,ASSQGPSGIINEQF